What follows is one T cell receptor (beta chain) and its context. Its antigen remains unknown. This sample is part of a study of STAT5B mutations in CD4+ large granular lymphocyte leukemia. General study results and limits: Main leukemic clonotypes were patient-specific, but more than 20% appeared at low frequency elsewhere.

TCRdb keeps only in-frame clones here, not all; method: immunoSEQ multiplex PCR. The sample carries tens of thousands of clones, roughly 72% recorded once. The clonotype originates from a human donor in good health. The sample consisted of CD4+ T cells from blood buffy coats.

The CDR3 is CARQREETQYF. CDR3 bases: TGCGCCCGCCAGCGAGAAGAGACCCAGTACTTC. The chain employs TRBV23-1 and TRBJ2-5; no reliable D call. TRBV23-1 is marked as an open reading frame, function uncertain. The CDR3 is made up of 11 amino acids. The V end lost 11 bases, the J end lost 3 bases, and 10 bases lay between the germline ends.